These 25 T cell receptor beta chains share one sample of origin, sequenced in a study of tumor and adjacent non-tumor tissue in lung cancer. Three rounds of nested PCR, following a modified ARM-PCR protocol, produced the TCRbeta library. TCRdb independently ran MiXCR on the multiplex PCR reads; one entry per CDR3 protein. This table has around 75,000 distinct CDR3 sequences, around two thirds appearing once. No cell sorting was done before RNA was extracted from the tissue. The normal lung tissue was taken more than 3 cm from the tumor edge. Sequencing input: distant non-tumor lung tissue. The receptors were gathered from a woman between 50 and 59 years old with non-small cell lung cancer.

A remark on this clonotype: One end of the junction fails to match germline, which may point to a read error. The CDR3 nucleotides are TGCAGTGCTAGCCGGGATGTAGCCAATCAGTCCCACCATTTT. Translating gives CSASRDVANQSHHF. This sequence joins TRBV20-1 and TRBJ1-5; no definite D call. The CDR3 is 14 residues long. Germline V gives CDR1 DFQATT, CDR2 SNEGSKA (reference sequence).

Comments on this clonotype: The junction shows a germline mismatch at one end, possibly a read error. The chain is built from TRBV28 and TRBJ2-1; TRBD2 might be the D (5 bases). Germline V gene data show CDR1 as MDHEN and CDR2 as SYDVKM. The CDR3 length is 16 residues. The CDR3 coding sequence is TGTGCCAGCACCTCTCCGGGGTGTAGCTCCTACAATGAGGAGTTCTTC. It codes for CASTSPGCSSYNEEFF.

This clonotype has a single count. A read error is likely, as this CDR3 ends without the conserved phenylalanine or tryptophan. It is unclear where the CDR3 begins or ends on the DNA, so no DNA is shown, and the CDR3 is as TCRdb lists it. The chain recombines TRBV28 with TRBJ2-1; the D call of TRBD2 is as the table states it, not checked on the DNA. Both ends counted, the CDR3 spans 12 residues. Germline CDR1 is MDHEN and CDR2 is SYDVKM. CDR3 residues: CASSLLFGPEFS.

In its sample, this clonotype was seen once. An end of the junction does not agree with germline; a read error may underlie this. V gene TRBV12-3 or TRBV12-4 combines with J gene TRBJ2-5; D could derive from TRBD1 or TRBD2 (5 bases each). This CDR3 contains 14 residues. CDR3 DNA sequence: TGTGCCAGCAGTGGGGATATCAACCAAGGGACCCAGCACTTC. It translates to CASSGDINQGTQHF.

On this clonotype itself: This may arise from a read error, as a much more abundant clone is one base away. The gene calls are TRBV10-1 and TRBJ2-7; TRBD2 matches 11 bases. With V trimmed by 8 bases and J by 7 bases, 10 bases remained unmatched. CDR1 and CDR2 from the germline V gene are WNHNN and SYGVQD (reference sequence). The CDR3 consists of 14 residues. The CDR3 loop is CASPLSGRAGEQYF. CDR3 in DNA: TGCGCCAGCCCTCTTAGCGGGAGGGCCGGGGAGCAGTACTTC.

For this clonotype: A read error may account for a junction end that differs from germline. The CDR3 nucleotides read TGTGCCAGCAGCTTAGTCGGTGGCAGCTCGGAGCAGTCCTTC. Its translation is CASSLVGGSSEQSF. The chain recombines TRBV28 with TRBJ2-1; D is ambiguous. The CDR3 consists of 14 residues. CDR1 is MDHEN, CDR2 SYDVKM, per germline.

Worth noting for this clonotype: The junction does not match germline at one end; this may be a read error. This chain connects TRBV6-2 or TRBV6-3 to TRBJ1-5; the D gene is possibly TRBD1 (6 bases). The V gene's germline CDR1 is MNHEY and CDR2 SVGEGT. CDR3 length equals 14 residues. CDR3 nucleotide sequence: TGTGCCAGTAGACCGGGGGGCGTCAATCAGCCCCGGCATTTT. This encodes CASRPGGVNQPRHF.

In the case of this clonotype: One junction end disagrees with the germline gene, perhaps due to a read error. The chain carries TRBV15 and TRBJ1-2, with 10 positions matching TRBD1. The germline gives CDR1 LNHNV, CDR2 YYDKDF (reference sequence). This CDR3 is built from 13 residues. CDR3 DNA sequence: TGTGCCACCGGCAGACAGGGGGCGCATGGCTACACCTTC. As protein: CATGRQGAHGYTF.

The chain is built from TRBV11-2 and TRBJ2-1; the match to TRBD2 covers 7 bases. Germline-derived CDR1 and CDR2 are SGHAT and FQNNGV. Unmatched junction bases numbered 17, after V lost 5 bases and J lost 10 bases. The CDR3 has 16 amino acids. The CDR3 DNA reads TGTGCCAGCAGCATAATGACCGGGACTATCGGACTGGAGCAGTTCTTC. Amino acids: CASSIMTGTIGLEQFF.

Concerning this clonotype: This could be a read error, since a much larger clone is one nucleotide away. V and J are TRBV20-1 and TRBJ2-7, with 9 bases fitting TRBD1. CDR3 size: 14 residues. CDR1 and CDR2 from the germline V gene are DFQATT and SNEGSKA (reference sequence). The CDR3: CSARTHRGLDDQYF. Written as DNA, the CDR3 is TGCAGTGCTAGAACCCACAGGGGGCTCGACGATCAGTACTTC.

The chain combines TRBV12-3 or TRBV12-4 with TRBJ2-5, with D uncertain. This CDR3 contains 13 residues. V lost 6 bases to trimming and J lost 0 bases, with 8 bases between them. This CDR3 is CASSSADQETQYF. CDR3 coding DNA: TGTGCCAGCAGCTCCGCGGACCAAGAGACCCAGTACTTC.

Note on this clonotype: The junction shows a germline mismatch at one end, possibly a read error. The chain has TRBV5-5 and TRBJ2-3; D might be TRBD2 (6 bases). Germline V gives CDR1 SGHKS, CDR2 YYEKEE (reference sequence). CDR3 length: 16 residues. CDR3 in DNA: TGTGCCAGCAGCCCCATGGCGGGATGTCTCACAGATACGCGGTATTTT. Protein: CASSPMAGCLTDTRYF.

In the case of this clonotype: The junction departs from germline at one end; a sequencing error may be responsible. V is TRBV20-1 and J is TRBJ2-7, with 7 nucleotides matching TRBD2. The CDR3 totals 14 residues. Germline V gene lookup returns CDR1 DFQATT and CDR2 SNEGSKA (reference sequence). The CDR3 DNA reads as TGCAGTGCTCCCATTAGCGGGCGCTCCTACGAACAGTACTTC. This encodes CSAPISGRSYEQYF.

Note on this clonotype: One end of the junction does not line up with germline, which may come from a read error. The DNA of the CDR3 is TGTGCCAGTGTGAAAGGGCTCTACGCTAATGAAAAAATGTTTTTT. Translating it yields CASVKGLYANEKMFF. This chain links TRBV2 with TRBJ1-4; D is uncertain. From germline, CDR1 is SNHLY and CDR2 FYNNEI. There are 15 residues in the CDR3.

On this clonotype itself: This may stem from a read error, because a much larger clone lies one nucleotide away. The chain uses TRBV6-5 and TRBJ1-5, with D possibly TRBD1 on 5 matching bases. The CDR3 is 15 residues long. CDR1 MNHEY and CDR2 SVGAGI come from the germline V gene. Here the CDR3 DNA reads TGTCCCAGCAGGGAGACTGGAAATAGCAATCAGCCCCAGCATTTT. Translating it yields CPSRETGNSNQPQHF.

Points on this clonotype: Without the conserved terminal phenylalanine or tryptophan, this CDR3 likely stems from a read error. V is TRBV20-1 and J is TRBJ2-1; no definite D call. Germline V gene sequence: CDR1 DFQATT, CDR2 SNEGSKA (reference sequence). CDR3 size: 14 residues. The CDR3 loop is CNARGWPNHNEQFL. The CDR3 nucleotides are TGCAATGCTAGAGGTTGGCCAAACCACAATGAGCAGTTCTTA.

About this clonotype itself: No conserved phenylalanine or tryptophan is present at the end of the CDR3, so a read error is the likely explanation. The DNA is omitted, as the CDR3 cannot be located on it reliably, and the CDR3 follows TCRdb's listing. The V and J genes are TRBV10-3 and TRBJ2-2; the DNA was not compared with TRBD1, the D call given in the table. The CDR3 length equals 17 residues, ends included. CDR1 and CDR2 (germline): ENHRY, SYGVKD. The CDR3 sequence: CDISETPGRPNTGELFC.

J is TRBJ2-1 and V is TRBV5-1, with 12 bases matching TRBD1. CDR1 SGHRS and CDR2 YFSETQ come from the germline V gene. This CDR3 is 17 amino acids long. Germline trimming cut 4 bases from V and 7 bases from J; bases unmatched to any gene: 12. The CDR3 loop reads CASSMSTGQGAGNEQFF. Written as DNA, the CDR3 is TGCGCCAGCAGCATGAGTACGGGACAGGGGGCGGGAAATGAGCAGTTCTTC.

The CDR3 nucleotides read TGTGCCAGCAGTTTGGGTTTGATCACCGGGGAGCTGTTTTTT. Amino acid sequence: CASSLGLITGELFF. The chain has TRBV11-2 and TRBJ2-2, with D uncertain. The V end lost 6 bases, the J end lost 4 bases, and 12 bases lay between the germline ends. Germline values: CDR1 SGHAT, CDR2 FQNNGV. This CDR3 region has 14 residues.

Remarks on this clonotype: One end of the junction fails to match germline, which may point to a read error. V gene TRBV4-1 combines with J gene TRBJ1-3, with D possibly matching TRBD1 (6 bases). Germline V gene sequence: CDR1 MGHRA, CDR2 YSYEKL. The CDR3 extends over 16 amino acids. CDR3 region: CVSSQRGGTYGNTIYF. CDR3 nucleotide sequence: TGCGTCAGCAGCCAAAGGGGGGGTACCTATGGAAACACCATTTATTTT.

Turning to this clonotype: One base away lies a much larger clone, so this may be a sequencing read error. This chain connects TRBV12-3 or TRBV12-4 to TRBJ1-3; the D gene is possibly TRBD1 (5 bases). V dropped 3 bases and J dropped 1 base, with 13 bases sitting between them. The CDR3 runs to 16 residues. CDR3 sequence reads: CASSFRRTFSGNTIYF. CDR3 sequence (DNA): TGTGCCAGCAGTTTCCGAAGGACATTTTCTGGAAACACCATATATTTT.

About this clonotype: It is likely a read error, because the conserved phenylalanine at the end of the CDR3 is missing. The DNA is omitted, as the CDR3 cannot be located on it reliably, and the CDR3 follows TCRdb's listing. The rearrangement joins TRBV29-1 to TRBJ1-1. The CDR3 length is 17 residues, termini included. Germline V gene lookup returns CDR1 SQVTM and CDR2 ANQGSEA. The CDR3 reads CSVEDRVRRKMNTEAIL.

The sample holds many counts of this clonotype. This sequence joins TRBV6-1 and TRBJ2-5; D not certain. The CDR3 extends over 11 amino acids. V lost 6 bases to trimming and J lost 7 bases, with 9 bases between them. The V gene's germline CDR1 is MNHNS and CDR2 SASEGT. The DNA of the CDR3 is TGTGCCAGCAGCAGAAGTCGGACCCAGTACTTC. Protein product: CASSRSRTQYF.

This clonotype showed up just a few times. A much larger clone lies one base from this, so it may be a read error. This likely comes from a read error, as the CDR3 has no conserved phenylalanine or tryptophan at its end. This chain connects TRBV6-1 to TRBJ2-1; D is undetermined. The germline CDR1 and CDR2 sequences are MNHNS and SASEGT. The V gene lost 7 bases and the J gene lost 10 bases, with 14 bases spanning the gap. This CDR3 spans 12 amino acids. The CDR3 protein is CASTPFRQEQFY. The DNA of the CDR3 is TGTGCCAGCACCCCCTTTCGCCAGGAGCAGTTCTAC.

On this clonotype itself: This CDR3 is missing its conserved last phenylalanine or tryptophan, likely due to a read error. The chain combines TRBV11-2 with TRBJ2-7; 8 nucleotides match TRBD2. V lost 2 bases to trimming and J lost 8 bases; unmatched junction nucleotides: 8. Germline CDR1 is SGHAT and CDR2 is FQNNGV. The CDR3 loop spans 14 amino acids. In nucleotides, the CDR3 is TGTGCCAGCAGCTTACTAACGGGAGGGTACAAGCAGTACATC. As protein: CASSLLTGGYKQYI.